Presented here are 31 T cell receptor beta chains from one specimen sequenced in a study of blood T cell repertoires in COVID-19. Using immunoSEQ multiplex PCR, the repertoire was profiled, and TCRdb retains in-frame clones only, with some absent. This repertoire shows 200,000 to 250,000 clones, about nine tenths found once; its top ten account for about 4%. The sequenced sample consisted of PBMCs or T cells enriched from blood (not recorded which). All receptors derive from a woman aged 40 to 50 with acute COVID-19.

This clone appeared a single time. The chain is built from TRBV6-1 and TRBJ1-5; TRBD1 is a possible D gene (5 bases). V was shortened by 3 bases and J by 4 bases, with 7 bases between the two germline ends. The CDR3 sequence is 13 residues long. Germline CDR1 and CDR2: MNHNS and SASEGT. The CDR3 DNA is TGTGCCAGCAGTGATTCAGGGAATCAGCCCCAGCATTTT. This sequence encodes CASSDSGNQPQHF.

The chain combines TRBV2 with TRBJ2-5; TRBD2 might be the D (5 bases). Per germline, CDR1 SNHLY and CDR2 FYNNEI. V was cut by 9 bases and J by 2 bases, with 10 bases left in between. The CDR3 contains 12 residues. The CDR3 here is CASGLNQETQYF. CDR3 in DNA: TGTGCCAGTGGACTCAATCAAGAGACCCAGTACTTC.

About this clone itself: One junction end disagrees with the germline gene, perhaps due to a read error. CDR3 sequence: CAARQGANEKLFF. CDR3 nucleotide sequence: TGTGCCGCTCGACAGGGGGCTAACGAAAAACTGTTTTTT. The V call is TRBV10-3, the J call TRBJ1-4; 10 positions agree with TRBD1. CDR3 length: 13 amino acids. CDR1 and CDR2 (germline): ENHRY, SYGVKD.

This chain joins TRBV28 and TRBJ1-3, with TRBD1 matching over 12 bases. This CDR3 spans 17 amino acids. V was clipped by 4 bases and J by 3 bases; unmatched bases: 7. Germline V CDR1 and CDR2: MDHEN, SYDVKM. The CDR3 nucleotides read TGTGCCAGCAGTTCTCCCGGGACAGGGGGCATTGGAAACACCATATATTTT. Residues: CASSSPGTGGIGNTIYF.

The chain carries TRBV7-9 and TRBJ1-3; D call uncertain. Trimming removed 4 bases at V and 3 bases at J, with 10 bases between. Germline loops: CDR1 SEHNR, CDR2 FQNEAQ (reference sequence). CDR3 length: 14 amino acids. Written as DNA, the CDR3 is TGTGCCAGCAGCTCTGCCAACTTTGGAAACACCATATATTTT. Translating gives CASSSANFGNTIYF.

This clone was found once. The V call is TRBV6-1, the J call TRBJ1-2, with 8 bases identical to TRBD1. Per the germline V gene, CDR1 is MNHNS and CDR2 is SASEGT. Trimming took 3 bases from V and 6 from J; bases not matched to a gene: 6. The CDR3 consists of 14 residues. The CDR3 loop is CASSETGEYNGYTF. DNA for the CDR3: TGTGCCAGCAGTGAGACAGGGGAGTATAATGGCTACACCTTC.

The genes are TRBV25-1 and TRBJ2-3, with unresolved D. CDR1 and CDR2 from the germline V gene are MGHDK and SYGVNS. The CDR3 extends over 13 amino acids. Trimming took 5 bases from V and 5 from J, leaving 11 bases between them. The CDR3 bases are TGTGCCAGCAGTCCCATAGCTGGAGATACGCAGTATTTT. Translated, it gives CASSPIAGDTQYF.

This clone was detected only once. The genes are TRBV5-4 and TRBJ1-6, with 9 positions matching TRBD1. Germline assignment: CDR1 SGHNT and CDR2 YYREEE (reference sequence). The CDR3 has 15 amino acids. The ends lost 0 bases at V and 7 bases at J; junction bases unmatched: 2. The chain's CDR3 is CASSLGDRENSPLHF. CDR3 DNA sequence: TGTGCCAGCAGCTTGGGGGACAGGGAAAATTCACCCCTCCACTTT.

CDR3 sequence: CASSYSRSQNNEKLFF. The CDR3 DNA follows: TGTGCCAGCAGTTACTCGCGGTCGCAGAATAATGAAAAACTGTTTTTT. This sequence joins TRBV6-2 or TRBV6-3 and TRBJ1-4; D uncertain. Trimming took 0 bases from V and 4 from J, leaving 12 bases between them. The length of the CDR3 is 16 residues. Germline CDR1 MNHEY, CDR2 SVGEGT.

This CDR3 is CAAGREAFF. The CDR3 DNA is TGTGCCGCAGGTCGTGAAGCTTTCTTT. The genes are TRBV19 and TRBJ1-1; D unresolved. The germline V gene has CDR1 LNHDA and CDR2 SQIVND (reference sequence). The CDR3 runs to 9 residues. V lost 11 bases and J lost 7, with 8 bases in between.

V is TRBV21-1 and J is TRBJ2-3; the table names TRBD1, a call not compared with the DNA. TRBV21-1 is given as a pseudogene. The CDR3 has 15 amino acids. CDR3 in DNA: TGTGCCAGACCCTCGGACAGGATTAGCACAGATACGCAGTATTTT. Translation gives CARPSDRISTDTQYF.

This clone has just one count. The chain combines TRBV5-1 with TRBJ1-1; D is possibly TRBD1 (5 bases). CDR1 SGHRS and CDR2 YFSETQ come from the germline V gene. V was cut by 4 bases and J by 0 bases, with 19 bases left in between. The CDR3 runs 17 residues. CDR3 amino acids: CASSLGVGAGLNTEAFF. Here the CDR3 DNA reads TGCGCCAGCAGCCTGGGGGTTGGGGCCGGGTTGAACACTGAAGCTTTCTTT.

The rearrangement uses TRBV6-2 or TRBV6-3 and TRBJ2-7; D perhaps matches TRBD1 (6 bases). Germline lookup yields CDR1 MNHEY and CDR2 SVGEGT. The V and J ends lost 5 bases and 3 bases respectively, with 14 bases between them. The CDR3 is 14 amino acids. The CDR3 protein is CASSPTGTNYEQYF. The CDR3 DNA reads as TGTGCCAGCAGTCCCACCGGGACAAACTACGAGCAGTACTTC.

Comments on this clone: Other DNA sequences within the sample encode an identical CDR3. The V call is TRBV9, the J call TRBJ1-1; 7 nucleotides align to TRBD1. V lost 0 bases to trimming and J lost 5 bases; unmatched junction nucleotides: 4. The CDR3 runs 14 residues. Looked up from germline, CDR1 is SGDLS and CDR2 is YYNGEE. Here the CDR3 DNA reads TGTGCCAGCAGCGTAGGGACAGGAGGAACTGAAGCTTTCTTT. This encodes CASSVGTGGTEAFF.

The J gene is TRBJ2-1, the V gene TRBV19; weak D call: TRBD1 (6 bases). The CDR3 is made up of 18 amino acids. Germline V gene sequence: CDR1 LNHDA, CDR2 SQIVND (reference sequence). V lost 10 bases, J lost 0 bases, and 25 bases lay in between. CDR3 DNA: TGTGCCACCACACCCCCGGGGAAGTCAGGGGACTCCTACAATGAGCAGTTCTTC. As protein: CATTPPGKSGDSYNEQFF. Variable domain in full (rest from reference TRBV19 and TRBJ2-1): DGGITQSPKYLFRKEGQNVTLSCEQNLNHDAMYWYRQDPGQGLRLIYYSQIVNDFQKGDIAEGYSVSREKKESFPLTVTSAQKNPTAFYLCATTPPGKSGDSYNEQFFGPGTRLTVL.

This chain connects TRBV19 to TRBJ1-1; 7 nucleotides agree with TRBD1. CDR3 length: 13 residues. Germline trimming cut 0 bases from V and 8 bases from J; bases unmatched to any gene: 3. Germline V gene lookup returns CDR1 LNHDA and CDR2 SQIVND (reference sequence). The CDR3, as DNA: TGTGCCAGTAGTATAGATACAGGGGCGGAAGCTTTCTTT. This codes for CASSIDTGAEAFF.

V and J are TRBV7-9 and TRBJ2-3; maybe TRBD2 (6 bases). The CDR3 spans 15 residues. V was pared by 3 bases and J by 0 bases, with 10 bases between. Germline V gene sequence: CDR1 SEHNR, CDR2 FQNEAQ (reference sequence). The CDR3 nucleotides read TGTGCCAGCAGCTTTGGGGACTCTAGCACAGATACGCAGTATTTT. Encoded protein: CASSFGDSSTDTQYF.

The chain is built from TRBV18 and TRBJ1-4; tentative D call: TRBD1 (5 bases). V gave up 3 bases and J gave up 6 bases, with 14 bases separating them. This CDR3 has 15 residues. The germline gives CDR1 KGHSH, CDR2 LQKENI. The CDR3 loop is CASSPSGVRDEKLFF. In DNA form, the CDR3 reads TGTGCCAGCTCACCCTCGGGTGTCAGGGATGAAAAACTGTTTTTT.

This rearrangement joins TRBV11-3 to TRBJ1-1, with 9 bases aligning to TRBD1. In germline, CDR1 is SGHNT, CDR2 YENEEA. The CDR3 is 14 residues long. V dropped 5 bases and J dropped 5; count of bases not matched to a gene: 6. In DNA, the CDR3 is TGTGCCAGCAGCCTTGGGACAGGGTTGACTGAAGCTTTCTTT. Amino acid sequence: CASSLGTGLTEAFF.

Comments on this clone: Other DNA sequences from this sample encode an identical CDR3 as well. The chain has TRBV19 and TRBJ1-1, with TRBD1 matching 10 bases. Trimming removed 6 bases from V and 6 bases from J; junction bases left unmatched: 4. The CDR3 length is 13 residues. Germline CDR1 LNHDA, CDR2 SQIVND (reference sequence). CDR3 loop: CASSWDRGAEAFF. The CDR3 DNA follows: TGTGCCAGTAGCTGGGACAGGGGTGCTGAAGCTTTCTTT.

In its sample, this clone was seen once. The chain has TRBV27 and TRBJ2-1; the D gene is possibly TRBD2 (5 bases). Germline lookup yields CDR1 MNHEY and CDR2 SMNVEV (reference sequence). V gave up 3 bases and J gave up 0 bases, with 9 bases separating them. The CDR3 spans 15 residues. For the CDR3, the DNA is TGTGCCAGCAGTTTTACGGGGAGCTCCTACAATGAGCAGTTCTTC. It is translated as CASSFTGSSYNEQFF.

DNA of the CDR3: TGTGCCAGTAAGGGACAGGCCCTCGTGAACACTGAAGCTTTCTTT. As protein: CASKGQALVNTEAFF. J is TRBJ1-1 and V is TRBV19; 8 nucleotides align to TRBD1. There are 15 residues in the CDR3. CDR1 is LNHDA, CDR2 SQIVND, per germline (reference sequence). The ends lost 7 bases at V and 0 bases at J; junction bases unmatched: 7.

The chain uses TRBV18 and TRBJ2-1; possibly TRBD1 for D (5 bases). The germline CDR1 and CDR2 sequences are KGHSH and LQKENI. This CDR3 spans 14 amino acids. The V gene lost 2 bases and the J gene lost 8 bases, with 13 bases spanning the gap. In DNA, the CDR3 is TGTGCCAGCTCACCAGTTTATGGGGCCGATGAGCAGTTCTTC. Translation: CASSPVYGADEQFF.

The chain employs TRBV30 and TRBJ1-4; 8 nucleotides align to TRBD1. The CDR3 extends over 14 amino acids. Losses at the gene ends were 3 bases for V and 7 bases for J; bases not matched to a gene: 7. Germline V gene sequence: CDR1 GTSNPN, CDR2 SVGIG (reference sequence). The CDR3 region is CAWRMTGVREKLFF. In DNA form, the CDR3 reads TGTGCCTGGAGAATGACAGGGGTACGTGAAAAACTGTTTTTT.

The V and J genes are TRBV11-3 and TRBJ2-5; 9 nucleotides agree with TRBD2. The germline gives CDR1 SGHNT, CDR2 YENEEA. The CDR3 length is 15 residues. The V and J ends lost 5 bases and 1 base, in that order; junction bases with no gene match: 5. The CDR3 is CASSVAGGAQETQYF. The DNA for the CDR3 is TGTGCCAGCAGCGTCGCGGGGGGGGCCCAAGAGACCCAGTACTTC.

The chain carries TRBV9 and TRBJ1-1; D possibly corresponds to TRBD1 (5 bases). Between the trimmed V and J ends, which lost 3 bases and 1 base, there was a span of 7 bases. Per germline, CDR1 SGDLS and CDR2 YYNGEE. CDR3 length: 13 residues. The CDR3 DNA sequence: TGTGCCAGCAGCGGGGGCCGGAACACTGAAGCTTTCTTT. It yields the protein CASSGGRNTEAFF.

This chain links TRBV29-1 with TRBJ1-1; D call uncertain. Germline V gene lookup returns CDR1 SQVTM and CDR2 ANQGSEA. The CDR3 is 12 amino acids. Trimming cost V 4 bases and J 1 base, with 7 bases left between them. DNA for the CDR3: TGCAGCGTTGTGGGCCGGAACACTGAAGCTTTCTTT. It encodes CSVVGRNTEAFF.

The CDR3 coding sequence is TGCGCCAGCAGTGCAGGGCCTCTCTATGGCTACACCTTC. Residues: CASSAGPLYGYTF. This chain joins TRBV10-2 and TRBJ1-2; perhaps TRBD1 as D (5 bases). The CDR3 contains 13 residues. Deletions cut 4 bases from V and 4 bases from J, with 10 bases between. Germline V gene lookup returns CDR1 WSHSY and CDR2 SAAADI.

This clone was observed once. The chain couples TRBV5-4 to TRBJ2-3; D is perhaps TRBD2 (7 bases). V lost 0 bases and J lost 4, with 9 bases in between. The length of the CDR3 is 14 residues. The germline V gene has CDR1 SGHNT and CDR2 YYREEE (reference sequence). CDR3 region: CASSLAGGSDTQYF. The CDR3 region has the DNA TGTGCCAGCAGCTTGGCGGGGGGCTCAGATACGCAGTATTTT.

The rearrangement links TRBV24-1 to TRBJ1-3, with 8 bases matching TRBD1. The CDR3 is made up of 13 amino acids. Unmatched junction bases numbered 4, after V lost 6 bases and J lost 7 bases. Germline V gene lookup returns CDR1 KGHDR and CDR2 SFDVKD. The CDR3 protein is CATSPGQGNTIYF. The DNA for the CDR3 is TGTGCCACCAGTCCAGGACAGGGCAACACCATATATTTT.

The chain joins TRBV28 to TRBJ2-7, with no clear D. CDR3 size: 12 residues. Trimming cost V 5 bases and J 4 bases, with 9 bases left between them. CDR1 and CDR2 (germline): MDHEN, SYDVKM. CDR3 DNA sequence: TGTGCCAGCAGTCCTCCCGGTTACGAGCAGTACGTC. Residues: CASSPPGYEQYV.